Each of the 10 T cell receptor beta chains below was sequenced from the same sample in a study of a mutant IDH1 vaccine in newly diagnosed glioma. The data were produced by immunoSEQ multiplex PCR, yet TCRdb's version contains in-frame clones alone and is incomplete. The data show tens of thousands of clones, roughly 80% seen once. These receptors lack a known antigen. Time point given: week 47, end of study. The study gave 300 ug of mutant IDH1 20-mer peptide per vaccine dose, with topical imiquimod. The starting material was PBMCs, obtained from a glioma patient whose treatment included an IDH1 peptide vaccine. The receptors originated from a man aged 18 to 30 with glioma. Some clones in this sample may be carry-over from other donors' samples.

The rearrangement links TRBV30 to TRBJ1-2; the D gene is possibly TRBD1 (6 bases). V gave up 7 bases and J gave up 0 bases, with 12 bases separating them. The CDR3 covers 13 residues. CDR1 GTSNPN and CDR2 SVGIG come from the germline V gene (reference sequence). The CDR3 region has the DNA TGTGCCTCCCCGAGGACAGCTAACTATGGCTACACCTTC. This codes for CASPRTANYGYTF.

This clone has just one count. The J gene is TRBJ1-5, the V gene TRBV19; 10 bases are a match to TRBD1. The CDR3 has 15 amino acids. Germline V gene data show CDR1 as LNHDA and CDR2 as SQIVND (reference sequence). The V gene end was trimmed by 5 bases and the J gene end by 4 bases; junction bases not matched to a gene: 5. CDR3 sequence (DNA): TGTGCCAGTAGTTTAATGGGACAGGGGAATCAGCCCCAGCATTTT. It yields the protein CASSLMGQGNQPQHF. Full variable domain (missing parts from reference TRBV19 and TRBJ1-5): DGGITQSPKYLFRKEGQNVTLSCEQNLNHDAMYWYRQDPGQGLRLIYYSQIVNDFQKGDIAEGYSVSREKKESFPLTVTSAQKNPTAFYLCASSLMGQGNQPQHFGDGTRLSIL.

In its sample, this clone was seen a few times. V and J are TRBV28 and TRBJ2-2; D is ambiguous. V was pared by 2 bases and J by 2 bases, with 0 bases between. The CDR3 is 12 amino acids. Germline CDR1 reads MDHEN; CDR2 reads SYDVKM. The CDR3 DNA reads as TGTGCCAGCAGTTTAAACACCGGGGAGCTGTTTTTT. Its protein is CASSLNTGELFF.

V is TRBV7-9 and J is TRBJ1-2; 11 bases map to TRBD1. V trimming: 3 bases; J trimming: 10 bases; junction bases outside the gene matches: 4. The CDR3 contains 13 residues. Per the germline V gene, CDR1 is SEHNR and CDR2 is FQNEAQ (reference sequence). The CDR3 DNA sequence: TGTGCCAGCAGCTTCCGGACAGGGGGCGACTACACCTTC. Translating it yields CASSFRTGGDYTF. The full variable domain, in which reference TRBV7-9 and TRBJ1-2 provide the parts outside the CDR3, is DTGVSQNPRHKITKRGQNVTFRCDPISEHNRLYWYRQTLGQGPEFLTYFQNEAQLEKSRLLSDRFSAERPKGSFSTLEIQRTEQGDSAMYLCASSFRTGGDYTFGSGTRLTVV.

The chain's CDR3 is CASSLAEPLHF. CDR3 nucleotide sequence: TGTGCCAGCAGCTTAGCAGAACCCCTCCACTTT. V and J are TRBV7-2 and TRBJ1-6; D gene uncertain. This CDR3 has 11 amino acids. Looked up from germline, CDR1 is SGHTA and CDR2 is FQGNSA. The ends were cut back, 0 bases at V and 12 bases at J, with 3 bases in the middle.

The chain uses TRBV7-2 and TRBJ2-7; no clear D. Germline V CDR1 and CDR2: SGHTA, FQGNSA. With 8 bases removed from V and 2 bases from J, the gap between germline ends came to 13 bases. The CDR3 loop spans 13 amino acids. This CDR3 reads CASGRTITYEQYF. Written as DNA, the CDR3 is TGTGCCAGCGGCCGTACAATAACCTACGAGCAGTACTTC. The whole variable domain, filled in from reference TRBV7-2 and TRBJ2-7, reads GAGVSQSPSNKVTEKGKDVELRCDPISGHTALYWYRQSLGQGLEFLIYFQGNSAPDKSGLPSDRFSAERTGGSVSTLTIQRTQQEDSAVYLCASGRTITYEQYFGPGTRLTVT.

This clone has just one count. This chain uses TRBV30 with TRBJ1-1; the D is unclear. The CDR3 is made up of 13 amino acids. Germline loops: CDR1 GTSNPN, CDR2 SVGIG (reference sequence). Trimming took off 3 bases at V and 0 bases at J, with 8 bases between the two ends. This CDR3 is CAWRSKVNTEAFF. The DNA of the CDR3 is TGTGCCTGGAGGTCCAAGGTGAACACTGAAGCTTTCTTT. Using reference TRBV30 and TRBJ1-1 for the parts outside the CDR3, the full variable domain is SQTIHQWPATLVQPVGSPLSLECTVEGTSNPNLYWYRQAAGRGLQLLFYSVGIGQISSEVPQNLSASRPQDRQFILSSKKLLLSDSGFYLCAWRSKVNTEAFFGQGTRLTVV.

This clone was seen a handful of times. This chain links TRBV7-2 with TRBJ2-7; a possible D gene is TRBD2 (5 bases). This CDR3 is built from 15 residues. V lost 1 base and J lost 0, with 10 bases in between. In germline, CDR1 is SGHTA, CDR2 FQGNSA. CDR3 sequence: CASSLEEAGSYEQYF. DNA for the CDR3: TGTGCCAGCAGCTTAGAAGAGGCGGGCTCCTACGAGCAGTACTTC.

The CDR3 reads CASSPMGAGVSYEQYF. Here the CDR3 DNA reads TGTGCCAGTAGTCCCATGGGGGCAGGGGTATCCTACGAGCAGTACTTC. The gene calls are TRBV19 and TRBJ2-7; tentatively, D is TRBD1 (6 bases). Per germline, CDR1 LNHDA and CDR2 SQIVND (reference sequence). This CDR3 is 16 amino acids long. The V end lost 5 bases, the J end lost 1 base, and 18 bases lay between the germline ends.

This clone came up a few times. This sample includes further DNA sequences coding for the same CDR3. The chain combines TRBV29-1 with TRBJ2-7; D unclear. The CDR3 covers 11 residues. V was clipped by 1 base and J by 1 base, with 2 bases between them. Germline CDR1 is SQVTM and CDR2 is ANQGSEA. CDR3 coding DNA: TGCAGCGTTGAAGTGTCCTACGAGCAGTACTTC. Its protein product is CSVEVSYEQYF.